This TCR beta chain was captured by sequencing in a study of blood T cell repertoires in COVID-19. The overall study: The origin of the acute and convalescent COVID-19 samples was the United States, Italy and Spain. The analysed material was cDNA or gDNA that came from T cells, B-cell-depleted T cells, or PBMCs.

In the original analysis: The assay estimated nucleated cells by amplifying reference gene primers. Here immunoSEQ multiplex PCR was the method, and the copy in TCRdb shows in-frame clones only, minus some. The V and J calls and clone size come from that table; D and trimming were worked out from the DNA. The data contain over 55,000 clones, roughly 83% of them singletons. The CDR3 sequence is 13 residues long. The germline CDR1 and CDR2 sequences are SGHNT and YENEEA. Trimming took 4 bases from V and 6 from J, leaving 10 bases between them. The clonotype comes from a man over 45 with active COVID-19. Sequenced input: peripheral blood. The chain couples TRBV11-3 to TRBJ2-1, with a possible D match to TRBD1 (6 bases). The CDR3 is CASSSQGFNEQFF. CDR3 coding DNA: TGTGCCAGCAGCTCACAGGGATTCAATGAGCAGTTCTTC.